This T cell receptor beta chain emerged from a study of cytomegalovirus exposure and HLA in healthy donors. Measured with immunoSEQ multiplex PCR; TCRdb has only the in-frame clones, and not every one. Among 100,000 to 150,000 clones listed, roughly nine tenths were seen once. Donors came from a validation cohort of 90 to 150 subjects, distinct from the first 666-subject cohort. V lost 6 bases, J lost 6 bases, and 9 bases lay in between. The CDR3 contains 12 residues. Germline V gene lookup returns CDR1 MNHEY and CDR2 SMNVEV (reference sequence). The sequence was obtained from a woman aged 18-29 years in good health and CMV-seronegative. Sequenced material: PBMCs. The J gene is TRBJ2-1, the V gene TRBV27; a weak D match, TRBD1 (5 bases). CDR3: CASSLGANEQFF. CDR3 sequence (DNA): TGTGCCAGCAGCCTTGGGGCCAATGAGCAGTTCTTC.